This is a list of T cell receptor beta chains from one sample in a study of blood T cell repertoires in COVID-19. Profiled with immunoSEQ multiplex PCR; TCRdb holds only in-frame clones, not every one. This sample has around 130,000 clones, with 83% found just once. Sequences were obtained from PBMCs or T cells enriched from blood (not recorded which). All receptors derive from a man in his thirties or forties who had recovered from COVID-19. The conserved cysteine and the conserved F or W are not part of the CDR3 here. The size field is filled for only some rows; it gives once, few, many or a size class.

CDR3aa,abundance,v_gene,j_gene
ASSLRRQRNTEAF,.,TRBV11-1,TRBJ1-1
ASSSGSTGELF,.,TRBV2,TRBJ2-2
ASSLAWGPTGELF,.,TRBV11-3,TRBJ2-2
ASSYSEGQDTEAF,.,TRBV2,TRBJ1-1
ASSPGSGNTIY,.,TRBV5-6,TRBJ1-3
ASSLGEGPGGSGYT,.,TRBV7-9,TRBJ1-2
ASSPDRAPGKLF,.,TRBV7-9,TRBJ1-4
AWATGGRGYT,.,TRBV30,TRBJ1-2
ASSEGWTGPQDTQY,.,TRBV10-1,TRBJ2-3
ASSPSSRGEQF,few,TRBV7-3,TRBJ2-1
ASSKDRGETQY,.,TRBV5-4,TRBJ2-5
ASSLVQGGAEQY,.,TRBV5-4,TRBJ2-7
ASSLVGGAPYNEQF,.,TRBV5-1,TRBJ2-1
ATSRDLGAYNEQF,.,TRBV15,TRBJ2-1
ASSLTGSPGNTIY,once,TRBV11-2,TRBJ1-3
ASSPGGTAKNIQY,once,TRBV18,TRBJ2-4
ASSARDRVGTQY,.,TRBV7-8,TRBJ2-5
ASSLRQAGPLVYNEQF,.,TRBV7-7,TRBJ2-1
ASSLWLAGTYEQY,.,TRBV27,TRBJ2-7
ASSRTGTDTQY,.,TRBV12-3/TRBV12-4,TRBJ2-3
ASSSEAYGYT,.,TRBV5-5,TRBJ1-2
ASGPGARSPDTQY,.,TRBV12-5,TRBJ2-3
AWGQGGANVLT,few,TRBV30,TRBJ2-6
ASSLQGAPTGELF,.,TRBV27,TRBJ2-2
ASSPARGGLVETQY,.,TRBV5-1,TRBJ2-5
ASNEQGISTDTQY,.,TRBV2,TRBJ2-3
ASSLDSSGNTIY,.,TRBV5-1,TRBJ1-3
ASKGEGYFGEQY,.,TRBV2,TRBJ2-7